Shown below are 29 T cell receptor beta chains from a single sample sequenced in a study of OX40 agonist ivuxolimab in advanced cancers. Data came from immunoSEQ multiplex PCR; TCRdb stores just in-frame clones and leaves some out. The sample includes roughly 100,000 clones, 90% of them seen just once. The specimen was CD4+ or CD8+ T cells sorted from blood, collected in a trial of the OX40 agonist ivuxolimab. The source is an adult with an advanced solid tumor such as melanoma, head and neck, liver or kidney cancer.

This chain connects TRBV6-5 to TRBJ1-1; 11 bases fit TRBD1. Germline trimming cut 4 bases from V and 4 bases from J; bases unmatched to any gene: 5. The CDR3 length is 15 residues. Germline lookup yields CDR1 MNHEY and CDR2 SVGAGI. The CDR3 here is CASSSGQGAVTEAFF. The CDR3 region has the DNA TGTGCCAGCAGTTCCGGACAGGGGGCTGTCACTGAAGCTTTCTTT.

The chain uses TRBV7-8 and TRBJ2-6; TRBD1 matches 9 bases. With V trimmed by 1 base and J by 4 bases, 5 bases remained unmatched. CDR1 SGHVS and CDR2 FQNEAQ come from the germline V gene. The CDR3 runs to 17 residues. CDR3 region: CASSLGAQGAGANVLTF. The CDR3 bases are TGTGCCAGCAGCTTAGGGGCACAGGGGGCCGGGGCCAACGTCCTGACTTTC.

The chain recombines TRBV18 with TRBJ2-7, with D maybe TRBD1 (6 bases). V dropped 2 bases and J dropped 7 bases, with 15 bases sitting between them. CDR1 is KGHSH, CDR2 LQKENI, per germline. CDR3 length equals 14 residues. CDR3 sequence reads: CASSPGQYPGEQYF. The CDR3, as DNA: TGTGCCAGCTCACCAGGACAGTACCCCGGGGAGCAGTACTTC.

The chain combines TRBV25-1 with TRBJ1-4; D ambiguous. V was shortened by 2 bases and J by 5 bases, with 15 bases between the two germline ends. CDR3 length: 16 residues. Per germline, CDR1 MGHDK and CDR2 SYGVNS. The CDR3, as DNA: TGTGCCAGCAGTGAACTGGGTGGGCGTTCAAATGAAAAACTGTTTTTT. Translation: CASSELGGRSNEKLFF.

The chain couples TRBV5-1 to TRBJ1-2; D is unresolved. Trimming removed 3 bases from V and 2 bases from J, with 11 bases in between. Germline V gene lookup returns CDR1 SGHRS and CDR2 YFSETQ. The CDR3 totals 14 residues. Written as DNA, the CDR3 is TGCGCCAGCAGCTCGCGGGATACCAACTATGGCTACACCTTC. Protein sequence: CASSSRDTNYGYTF. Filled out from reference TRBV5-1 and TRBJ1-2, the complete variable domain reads KAGVTQTPRYLIKTRGQQVTLSCSPISGHRSVSWYQQTPGQGLQFLFEYFSETQRNKGNFPGRFSGRQFSNSRSEMNVSTLELGDSALYLCASSSRDTNYGYTFGSGTRLTVV.

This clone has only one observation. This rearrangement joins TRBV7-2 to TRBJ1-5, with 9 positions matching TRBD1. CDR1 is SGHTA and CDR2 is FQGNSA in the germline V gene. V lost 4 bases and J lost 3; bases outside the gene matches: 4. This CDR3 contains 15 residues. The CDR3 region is CASSSTGGFNQPQHF. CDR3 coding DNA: TGTGCCAGCAGCTCTACAGGGGGCTTCAATCAGCCCCAGCATTTT.

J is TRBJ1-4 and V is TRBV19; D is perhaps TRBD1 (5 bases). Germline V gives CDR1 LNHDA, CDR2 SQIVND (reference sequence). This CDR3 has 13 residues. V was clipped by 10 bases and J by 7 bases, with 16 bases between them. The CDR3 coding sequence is TGTGCCACCAATAAGGGGATAGGTGAAAAACTGTTTTTT. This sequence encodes CATNKGIGEKLFF.

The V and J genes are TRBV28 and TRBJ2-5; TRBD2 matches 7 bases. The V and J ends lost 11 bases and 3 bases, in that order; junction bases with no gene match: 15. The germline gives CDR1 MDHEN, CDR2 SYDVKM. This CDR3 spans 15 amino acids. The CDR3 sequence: CACRTAAAGEETQYF. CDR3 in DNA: TGTGCCTGTCGCACGGCTGCTGCGGGGGAAGAGACCCAGTACTTC. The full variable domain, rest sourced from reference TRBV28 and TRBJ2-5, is DVKVTQSSRYLVKRTGEKVFLECVQDMDHENMFWYRQDPGLGLRLIYFSYDVKMKEKGDIPEGYSVSREKKERFSLILESASTNQTSMYLCACRTAAAGEETQYFGPGTRLLVL.

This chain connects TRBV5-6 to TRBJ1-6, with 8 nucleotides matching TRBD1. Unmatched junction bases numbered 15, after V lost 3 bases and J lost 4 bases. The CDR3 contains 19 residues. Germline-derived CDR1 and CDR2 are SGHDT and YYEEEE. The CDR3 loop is CASSSLDRGGSEYNSPLHF. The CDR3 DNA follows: TGTGCCAGCAGCTCCTTAGACAGGGGAGGAAGTGAGTATAATTCACCCCTCCACTTT.

This CDR3 reads CASSLALGRQETQYF. Written as DNA, the CDR3 is TGTGCCAGCAGCTTAGCTCTGGGTCGCCAAGAGACCCAGTACTTC. The rearrangement uses TRBV7-2 and TRBJ2-5; D is unclear. Germline CDR1 and CDR2: SGHTA and FQGNSA. The V and J ends lost 0 bases and 1 base respectively, with 9 bases between them. This CDR3 region has 15 residues.

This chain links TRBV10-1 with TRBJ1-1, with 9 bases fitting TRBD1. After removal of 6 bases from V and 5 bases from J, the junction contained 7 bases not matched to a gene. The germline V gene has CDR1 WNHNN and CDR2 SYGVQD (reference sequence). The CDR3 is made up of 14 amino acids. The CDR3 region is CASRGQGLGTEAFF. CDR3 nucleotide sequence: TGCGCCAGCAGAGGACAGGGGCTTGGGACTGAAGCTTTCTTT.

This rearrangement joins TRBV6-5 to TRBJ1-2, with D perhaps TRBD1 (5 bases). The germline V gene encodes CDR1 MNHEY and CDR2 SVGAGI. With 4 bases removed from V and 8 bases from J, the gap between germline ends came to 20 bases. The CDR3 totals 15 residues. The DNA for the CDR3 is TGTGCCAGCAGTTCCATGGGGACGGGGTCGGGGGGCTACACCTTC. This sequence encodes CASSSMGTGSGGYTF.

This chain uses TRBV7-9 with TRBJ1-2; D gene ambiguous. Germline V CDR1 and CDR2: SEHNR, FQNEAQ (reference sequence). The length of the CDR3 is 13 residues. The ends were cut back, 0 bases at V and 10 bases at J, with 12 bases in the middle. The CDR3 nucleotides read TGTGCCAGCAGCTTAGCAGGCCAGGCGGTCTACACCTTC. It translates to CASSLAGQAVYTF.

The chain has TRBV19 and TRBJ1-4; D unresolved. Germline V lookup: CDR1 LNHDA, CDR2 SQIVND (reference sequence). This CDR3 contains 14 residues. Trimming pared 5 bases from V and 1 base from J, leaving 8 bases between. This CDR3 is CASSAGLTNEKLFF. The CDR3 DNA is TGTGCCAGTAGTGCCGGTTTAACTAATGAAAAACTGTTTTTT. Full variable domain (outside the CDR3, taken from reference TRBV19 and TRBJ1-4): DGGITQSPKYLFRKEGQNVTLSCEQNLNHDAMYWYRQDPGQGLRLIYYSQIVNDFQKGDIAEGYSVSREKKESFPLTVTSAQKNPTAFYLCASSAGLTNEKLFFGSGTQLSVL.

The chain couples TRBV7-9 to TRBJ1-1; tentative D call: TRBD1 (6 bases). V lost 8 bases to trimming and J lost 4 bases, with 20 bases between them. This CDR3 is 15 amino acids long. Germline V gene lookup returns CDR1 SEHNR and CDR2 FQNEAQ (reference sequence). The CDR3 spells CASGPQGWAGTEAFF. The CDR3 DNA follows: TGTGCCAGCGGCCCTCAGGGGTGGGCGGGCACTGAAGCTTTCTTT.

In DNA, the CDR3 is TGTGCCAGCAGCTCGAGTCGGCGGATATCAGCTGGGGAGACCCAGTACTTC. Translating gives CASSSSRRISAGETQYF. The rearrangement links TRBV7-9 to TRBJ2-5; no reliable D call. Germline V gene lookup returns CDR1 SEHNR and CDR2 FQNEAQ (reference sequence). The CDR3 runs 17 residues. V was pared by 4 bases and J by 5 bases, with 23 bases between.

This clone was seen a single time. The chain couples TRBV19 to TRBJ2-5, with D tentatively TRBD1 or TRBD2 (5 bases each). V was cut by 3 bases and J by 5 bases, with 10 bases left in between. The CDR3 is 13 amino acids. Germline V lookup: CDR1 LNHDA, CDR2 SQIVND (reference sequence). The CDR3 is CASSIWGKETQYF. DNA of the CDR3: TGTGCCAGTAGTATTTGGGGGAAGGAGACCCAGTACTTC.

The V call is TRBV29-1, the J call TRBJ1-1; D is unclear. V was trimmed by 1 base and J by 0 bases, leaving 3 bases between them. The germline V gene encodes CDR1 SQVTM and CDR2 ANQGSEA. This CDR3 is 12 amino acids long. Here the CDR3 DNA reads TGCAGCGTTGAAGCACTGAACACTGAAGCTTTCTTT. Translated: CSVEALNTEAFF.

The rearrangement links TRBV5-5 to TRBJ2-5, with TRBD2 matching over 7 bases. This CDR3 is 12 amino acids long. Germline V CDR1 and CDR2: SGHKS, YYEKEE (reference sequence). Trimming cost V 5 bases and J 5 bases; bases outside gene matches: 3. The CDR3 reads CASRRGGETQYF. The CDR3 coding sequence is TGTGCCAGCAGGAGGGGAGGGGAGACCCAGTACTTC.

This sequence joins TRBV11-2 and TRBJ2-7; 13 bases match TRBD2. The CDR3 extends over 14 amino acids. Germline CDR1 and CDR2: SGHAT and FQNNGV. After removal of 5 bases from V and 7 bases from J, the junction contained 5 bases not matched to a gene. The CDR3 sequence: CASSHWTSGGEQYF. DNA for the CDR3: TGTGCCAGCAGCCACTGGACTAGCGGGGGTGAGCAGTACTTC.

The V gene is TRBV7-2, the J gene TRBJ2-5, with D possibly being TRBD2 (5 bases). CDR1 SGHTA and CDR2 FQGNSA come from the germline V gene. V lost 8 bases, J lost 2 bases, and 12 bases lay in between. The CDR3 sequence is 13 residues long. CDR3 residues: CASGSGVQETQYF. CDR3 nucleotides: TGTGCCAGCGGGAGCGGAGTTCAAGAGACCCAGTACTTC.

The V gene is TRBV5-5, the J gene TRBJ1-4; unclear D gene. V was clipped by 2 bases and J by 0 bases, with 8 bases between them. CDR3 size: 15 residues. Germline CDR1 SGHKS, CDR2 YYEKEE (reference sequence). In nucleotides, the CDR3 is TGTGCCAGCAGCTTCGGAGGCGCAACTAATGAAAAACTGTTTTTT. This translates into CASSFGGATNEKLFF. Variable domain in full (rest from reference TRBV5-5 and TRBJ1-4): DAGVTQSPTHLIKTRGQQVTLRCSPISGHKSVSWYQQVLGQGPQFIFQYYEKEERGRGNFPDRFSARQFPNYSSELNVNALLLGDSALYLCASSFGGATNEKLFFGSGTQLSVL.

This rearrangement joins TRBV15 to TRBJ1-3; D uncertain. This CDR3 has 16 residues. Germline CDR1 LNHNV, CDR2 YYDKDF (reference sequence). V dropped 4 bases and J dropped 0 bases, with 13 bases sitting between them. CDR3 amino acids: CATSTPSQISGNTIYF. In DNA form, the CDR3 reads TGTGCCACCAGCACCCCGTCACAGATCTCTGGAAACACCATATATTTT.

CDR3 protein: CASRRGPGTGELFF. In DNA, the CDR3 is TGTGCCAGTAGAAGGGGGCCGGGTACCGGGGAGCTGTTTTTT. The V gene is TRBV19, the J gene TRBJ2-2, with 7 positions matching TRBD1. CDR3 length: 14 residues. Germline V gene lookup returns CDR1 LNHDA and CDR2 SQIVND (reference sequence). With V trimmed by 6 bases and J by 5 bases, 6 bases remained unmatched.

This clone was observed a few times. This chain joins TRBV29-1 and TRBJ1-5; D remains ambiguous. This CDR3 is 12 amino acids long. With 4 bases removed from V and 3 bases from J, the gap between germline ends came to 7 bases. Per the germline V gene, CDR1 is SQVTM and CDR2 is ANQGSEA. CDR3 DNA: TGCAGCGTTGGGGGAACCAATCAGCCCCAGCATTTT. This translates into CSVGGTNQPQHF.

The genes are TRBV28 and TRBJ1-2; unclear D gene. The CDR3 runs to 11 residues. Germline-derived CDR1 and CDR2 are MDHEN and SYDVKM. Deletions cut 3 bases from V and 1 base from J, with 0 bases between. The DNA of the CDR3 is TGTGCCAGCAGTTTTAACTATGGCTACACCTTC. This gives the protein CASSFNYGYTF.

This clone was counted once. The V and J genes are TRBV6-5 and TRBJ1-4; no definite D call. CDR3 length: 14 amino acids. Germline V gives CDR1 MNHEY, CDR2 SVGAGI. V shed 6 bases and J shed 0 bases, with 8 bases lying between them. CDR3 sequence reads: CASRDAATNEKLFF. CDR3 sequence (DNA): TGTGCCAGCAGGGACGCGGCAACTAATGAAAAACTGTTTTTT.

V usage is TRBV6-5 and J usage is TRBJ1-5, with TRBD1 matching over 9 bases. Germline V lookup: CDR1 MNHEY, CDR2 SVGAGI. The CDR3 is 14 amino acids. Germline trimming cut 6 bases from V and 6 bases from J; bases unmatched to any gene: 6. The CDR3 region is CASRFGTGTQPQHF. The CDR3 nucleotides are TGTGCCAGCAGATTCGGGACAGGGACTCAGCCCCAGCATTTT.

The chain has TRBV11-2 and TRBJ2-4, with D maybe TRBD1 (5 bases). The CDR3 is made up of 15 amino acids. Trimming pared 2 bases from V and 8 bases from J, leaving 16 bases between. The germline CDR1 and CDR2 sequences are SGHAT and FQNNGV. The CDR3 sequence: CASSLSERGTDIQYF. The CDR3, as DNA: TGTGCCAGCAGCTTATCGGAAAGGGGCACGGACATTCAGTACTTC.